The rows below give T cell receptor beta chains drawn from one sample of a study of blood T cell repertoires in COVID-19. Profiled with immunoSEQ multiplex PCR; TCRdb holds only in-frame clones, not every one. The sample has tens of thousands of clones, about 82% seen once. Sequenced sample: peripheral blood. These receptors originate from a human donor in a cohort sampled during active COVID-19. Each CDR3 is given with its conserved first and last residue. The order of the fields is V gene, clone size, J gene, CDR3 length, D gene, CDR3 protein, CDR3 DNA. D genes are given only for firm matches. Not all rows give a size; the values are once, few, many and, for expanded clones, a class.

>TRBV10-3|.|TRBJ1-6|14|TRBD1
CAIRSGTGGSPLHF
TGTGCCATCAGGTCCGGGACAGGCGGATCACCCCTCCACTTT
>TRBV30|.|TRBJ2-3|14|.
CAWSVISGSDTQYF
TGTGCCTGGAGTGTAATTTCCGGGTCAGATACGCAGTATTTT
>TRBV2|.|TRBJ2-5|15|TRBD2
CASRVGLAGKETQYF
TGTGCCAGCAGGGTAGGACTAGCGGGGAAAGAGACCCAGTACTTC
>TRBV4-3|.|TRBJ1-2|15|.
CASSQDATTGDGYTF
TGCGCCAGCAGCCAAGATGCGACTACCGGGGATGGCTACACCTTC
>TRBV4-2|.|TRBJ1-4|15|.
CASSQEGQLNEKLFF
TGTGCCAGCAGCCAAGAGGGACAACTAAATGAAAAACTGTTTTTT
>TRBV5-1|.|TRBJ2-4|14|.
CASSLEAGTNIQYF
TGCGCCAGCAGCTTGGAGGCGGGAACGAACATTCAGTACTTC
>TRBV18|once|TRBJ2-7|15|TRBD1
CASSGGGTGAYEQYF
TGTGCCAGCTCAGGGGGCGGGACAGGGGCCTACGAGCAGTACTTC
>TRBV9|once|TRBJ2-1|16|.
CASTQGEGEEYNEQFF
TGTGCCAGCACCCAAGGTGAGGGGGAAGAGTACAATGAGCAGTTCTTC
>TRBV28|.|TRBJ1-1|15|.
CASSYHRAGNTEAFF
TGTGCCAGCAGTTATCACAGGGCTGGGAACACTGAAGCTTTCTTT
>TRBV5-1|.|TRBJ1-6|15|.
CASSLDRPDNSPLHF
TGCGCCAGCAGCCTCGACAGGCCCGATAATTCACCCCTCCACTTT
>TRBV7-9|.|TRBJ2-7|12|TRBD1
CASSPTGLEQYF
TGTGCCAGCAGTCCGACAGGGCTAGAGCAGTACTTC
>TRBV5-1|.|TRBJ1-6|16|TRBD1
CASSIGQGGSDSPLHF
TGCGCCAGCAGCATAGGACAGGGGGGATCGGATTCACCCCTCCACTTT
>TRBV5-4|.|TRBJ1-2|13|.
CASSPDKAYGYTF
TGTGCCAGCAGCCCAGACAAGGCTTATGGCTACACCTTC
>TRBV19|.|TRBJ2-5|15|TRBD2
CARLYGGGPTETQYF
TGTGCCAGACTCTACGGGGGGGGCCCGACGGAGACCCAGTACTTC
>TRBV5-1|.|TRBJ1-2|14|TRBD1
CASSFDRGDDGYTF
TGCGCCAGCAGCTTCGACAGGGGAGATGATGGCTACACCTTC
>TRBV30|few|TRBJ1-2|13|TRBD1
CAWSGDDRAGYTF
TGTGCCTGGAGTGGAGACGACAGGGCTGGCTACACCTTC
>TRBV24-1|.|TRBJ2-5|13|.
CATSVAGGETQYF
TGTGCCACCAGTGTTGCAGGGGGGGAGACCCAGTACTTC
>TRBV6-1|.|TRBJ2-7|17|TRBD1
CASSEAGRTGRRYEQYF
TGTGCCAGCAGTGAAGCGGGTCGGACAGGGAGAAGATACGAGCAGTACTTC
>TRBV5-5|.|TRBJ2-7|15|.
CASSLASASSYEQYF
TGTGCCAGCAGCTTGGCTAGCGCTAGCTCCTACGAGCAGTACTTC
>TRBV19|once|TRBJ2-5|16|TRBD2
CASSLNGLAGDEAQYF
TGTGCCAGTAGTCTGAATGGACTAGCGGGGGATGAAGCCCAGTACTTC
>TRBV3-1/TRBV3-2|.|TRBJ1-6|15|TRBD1
CASSDRTGGFAPLHF
TGTGCCAGCAGCGATCGGACAGGGGGATTTGCACCCCTCCACTTT
>TRBV18|.|TRBJ2-6|17|.
CASSLTGSTPGANVLTF
TGTGCCAGCTCACTTACAGGGTCCACGCCTGGGGCCAACGTCCTGACTTTC
>TRBV7-6|.|TRBJ2-5|15|.
CASSLVRPPRETQYF
TGTGCCAGCAGCTTAGTTCGACCCCCGCGGGAGACCCAGTACTTC
>TRBV11-2|few|TRBJ2-3|14|.
CASSSGGVPDTQYF
TGTGCCAGCAGCTCCGGAGGAGTCCCAGATACGCAGTATTTT
>TRBV30|.|TRBJ1-2|14|TRBD1
CAWSSTGGLYGYTF
TGTGCCTGGAGCTCGACAGGGGGCCTCTATGGCTACACCTTC
>TRBV15|.|TRBJ2-7|14|.
CATSRAAGLYEQYF
TGTGCCACCAGCAGAGCGGCGGGGCTCTACGAGCAGTACTTC
>TRBV7-2|.|TRBJ1-1|12|.
CASSLVFGSAFF
TGTGCCAGCAGCTTAGTATTCGGTTCAGCTTTCTTT